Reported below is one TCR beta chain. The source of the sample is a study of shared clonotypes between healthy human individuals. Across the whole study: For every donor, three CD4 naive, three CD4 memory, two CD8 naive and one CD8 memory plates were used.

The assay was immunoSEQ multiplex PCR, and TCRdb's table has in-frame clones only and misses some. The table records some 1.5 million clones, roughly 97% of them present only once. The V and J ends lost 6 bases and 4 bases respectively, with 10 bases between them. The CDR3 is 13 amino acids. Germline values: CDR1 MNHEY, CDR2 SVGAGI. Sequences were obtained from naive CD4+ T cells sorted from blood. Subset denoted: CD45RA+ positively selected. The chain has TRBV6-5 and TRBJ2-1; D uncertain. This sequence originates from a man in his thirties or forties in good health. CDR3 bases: TGTGCCAGCAGGCGACAAGGTTACAATGAGCAGTTCTTC. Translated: CASRRQGYNEQFF.